This TCR beta chain was documented in a study of tumor-infiltrating lymphocytes in primary liver carcinoma. Study-wide results and caveats: Detection in all five tumor regions applied to only about 7.5-24% of top clones. In tumor-adjacent and tumor-blood pairs, overlap was lower than in tumor region pairs.

Trimming removed 0 bases from V and 5 bases from J, with 16 bases in between. The CDR3 consists of 15 residues. Germline CDR1 is DFQATT and CDR2 is SNEGSKA (reference sequence). Between about 18 and 33 mg of unsorted bulk tissue served as the source from which RNA and DNA were co-extracted. Every tumor contributed samples taken at five separate regions. On this clonotype: Its antigen remains unidentified.

Constant-region priming of 500 to 550 ng total RNA yielded TCR beta cDNA. Modified slightly, ARM-PCR produced TCR beta libraries over three nested multiplex PCR rounds. It was with TRBV1-TRBV30 forward primers and a C-beta reverse primer that the first two PCR rounds were run, at roughly 11 cycles each. MiXCR was run by TCRdb on the multiplex PCR reads, yielding one entry per CDR3 protein. Of 100,000 to 150,000 distinct CDR3 sequences in the sample, 64% were seen once. The sequence was obtained from a woman aged 55-69 years with primary liver carcinoma and hepatitis B virus infection. The V and J genes are TRBV20-1 and TRBJ2-5; a possible D gene is TRBD1 (6 bases). The sequencing input was liver tumor tissue from sampling region 3. Documented subset: tumor region T3, left-lateral pole. CDR3 bases: TGCAGTGCTAGAGATCCAATGGGGGCCGGGGAGACCCAGTACTTC. Its protein product is CSARDPMGAGETQYF.